This TCR beta chain appears in the sequencing data of a study of T cells after yellow fever vaccination. Study information: SMART-Seq v4 Ultra Low Input handled preparation of low-cell-number fractions. General study points: Sorted memory subsets on day 0 lacked detectable levels of almost all vaccine-responding clonotypes. The secondary response showed a weaker magnitude and a faster peak, day 5 versus 15. Abundant clonotypes from the bulk population could get into FACS-sorted repertoires as contaminants.

This clonotype was detected only a few times. TCRdb ran MiXCR on the 5' RACE reads and lists one entry per CDR3 protein. In the table there are 20,000 to 25,000 distinct CDR3 sequences, 3.4% of which are singletons. Germline V gives CDR1 SNHLY, CDR2 FYNNEI. Trimming left V 10 bases short and J 0 bases short, with 25 bases between. This CDR3 contains 18 residues. The TCR sequence derives from a young man who received the YFV17D yellow fever vaccine. Sequenced here: PBMCs, either bulk or a sorted T-cell subset (CD4+, CD8+, memory, or dextramer-sorted; not recorded which), sampled about 41 days after the first yellow fever vaccination. The chain is built from TRBV2 and TRBJ1-3; D is unclear. CDR3 sequence: CAICSVPWPILSGNTIYF. CDR3 nucleotides: TGTGCCATCTGTTCGGTACCCTGGCCGATCCTCTCTGGAAACACCATATATTTT.